The T cell receptor (beta chain) under discussion was sequenced for a study of blood T cell repertoires in COVID-19. Study information: COVID-19 samples collected from the United States, Italy and Spain covered acute and convalescent phases.

In the original analysis: The assay estimated nucleated cells by amplifying reference gene primers. Repertoires were generated with immunoSEQ multiplex PCR, while TCRdb's copy carries only in-frame clones and drops some. The DNA was the basis for D and trimming; V, J and clone size are from that table. The sample lists more than 200,000 clones, roughly nine tenths occurring once. This CDR3 contains 13 residues. In germline, CDR1 is SGHTA, CDR2 FQGTGA. The V segment lost 4 bases and the J segment 6 bases; nucleotides outside the gene matches: 3. The chain employs TRBV7-3 and TRBJ1-5; TRBD1 matches 7 bases. The sample comprised peripheral blood. The clonotype originates from a man younger than 35 with active or convalescent COVID-19. CDR3 region: CASSSQGGQPQHF. The CDR3 DNA sequence: TGTGCCAGCAGCTCCCAGGGGGGTCAGCCCCAGCATTTT. Combining the CDR3 with reference TRBV7-3 and TRBJ1-5 gives the whole variable domain GAGVSQTPSNKVTEKGKYVELRCDPISGHTALYWYRQSLGQGPEFLIYFQGTGAADDSGLPNDRFFAVRPEGSVSTLKIQRTERGDSAVYLCASSSQGGQPQHFGDGTRLSIL.